This T cell receptor beta chain was found in a study of T cell responses to AZD1222 COVID-19 vaccine. General study points: Elevations in Spike-specific TCR breadth and depth followed administration of two AZD1222 doses. White British donors predominated, females outnumbered males, and clonal diversity was possibly underestimated. Repertoire sampling occurred only after the peak T cell response.

Sequencing used immunoSEQ multiplex PCR; TCRdb keeps in-frame clones, though not all of them. The data contain around 180,000 clones, about 90% of them singletons. With 10 bases removed from V and 6 bases from J, the gap between germline ends came to 10 bases. The CDR3 spans 10 residues. The germline V gene has CDR1 ENHRY and CDR2 SYGVKD. With respect to this clone: Its antigen is unidentified.

This clonotype was obtained from an adult in good health. The material sequenced was peripheral blood, taken on day 0 of MenACWY control vaccination. V and J are TRBV10-3 and TRBJ2-7; D uncertain. The CDR3 loop is CATGISEQYF. The CDR3 bases are TGTGCCACGGGTATAAGCGAGCAGTACTTC.